Sequencing of this T cell receptor beta chain was carried out in a study of technical replicates of blood from a handful of donors. Losses at the gene ends were 3 bases for V and 1 base for J; bases not matched to a gene: 16. CDR3 length: 18 amino acids. CDR1 is SGHDT and CDR2 is YYEEEE in the germline V gene. Profiling relied on immunoSEQ multiplex PCR, and the TCRdb table lists in-frame clones only, not all of them. Among some 62,000 clones listed, over 75% were seen once. The sequenced material came from PBMCs. This chain connects TRBV5-6 to TRBJ2-7, with 7 bases fitting TRBD2. This TCR derives from a human donor in good health. Some clones in this sample may be carry-over from other donors' samples. The CDR3 DNA reads TGTGCCAGCAGCTCGCTGGATATTTATAGCGGGCAATCCTACGAGCAGTACTTC. Its translation: CASSSLDIYSGQSYEQYF.